The entry below gives a single T cell receptor (beta chain) sequence along with its context. The method was immunoSEQ multiplex PCR; TCRdb's version includes in-frame clones alone and lacks a portion of them. The data show over 140,000 clones, 75% to 80% seen once. The ends lost 2 bases at V and 6 bases at J; junction bases unmatched: 10. The CDR3 covers 17 residues. From germline, CDR1 is MNHEY and CDR2 SVGEGT. These data originate in a study of blood T cell repertoires in COVID-19. The sequenced sample was PBMCs or T cells enriched from blood (not recorded which). This sequence originates from a woman aged 50 to 60 who had recovered from COVID-19. This chain connects TRBV6-2 or TRBV6-3 to TRBJ2-2; 9 positions match TRBD2. The CDR3 loop reads CASSYGGGASGAGELFF. The CDR3 DNA follows: TGTGCCAGCAGTTACGGCGGGGGGGCTTCGGGGGCCGGGGAGCTGTTTTTT.